What follows are 25 T cell receptor beta chains derived from one specimen sequenced in a study of T cell clones after liver transplantation. Here immunoSEQ multiplex PCR was the method, and the copy in TCRdb shows in-frame clones only, minus some. The top ten hold roughly 0.8% of the sample, which has about 120,000 clones, 75% to 95% seen once. This sample comprised CD4+ T cells from blood, obtained 12 months after liver transplant. The source of these receptors is a human patient who received a liver transplant. Some T cells could come from the graft donor.

V is TRBV28 and J is TRBJ1-4, with D perhaps matching TRBD1 (5 bases). The V end was cut by 10 bases, the J end by 0 bases, with 18 bases between. The CDR3 consists of 16 residues. Germline loops: CDR1 MDHEN, CDR2 SYDVKM. Here the CDR3 reads CATARGGQATNEKLFF. The DNA for the CDR3 is TGTGCCACCGCGCGGGGAGGACAAGCAACTAATGAAAAACTGTTTTTT.

The V and J genes are TRBV5-4 and TRBJ2-3; no clear D gene. The CDR3 is 12 amino acids. Germline V lookup: CDR1 SGHNT, CDR2 YYREEE (reference sequence). The V gene lost 4 bases and the J gene lost 2 bases, with 5 bases spanning the gap. CDR3 sequence: CASSLDTDTQYF. DNA for the CDR3: TGTGCCAGCAGCCTGGACACAGATACGCAGTATTTT.

The V call is TRBV30, the J call TRBJ2-2; D not resolved. The germline V and J ends were trimmed by 7 bases and 5 bases, with 11 bases remaining between them. CDR3 length: 12 amino acids. The V gene's germline CDR1 is GTSNPN and CDR2 SVGIG (reference sequence). This CDR3 is CASPVRTGELFF. The CDR3 DNA follows: TGTGCCTCCCCTGTGAGGACCGGGGAGCTGTTTTTT.

The chain joins TRBV28 to TRBJ1-2; D uncertain. In germline, CDR1 is MDHEN, CDR2 SYDVKM. The CDR3 has 13 amino acids. The V end lost 5 bases, the J end lost 3 bases, and 10 bases lay between the germline ends. The CDR3 sequence: CASSTVPDYGYTF. The CDR3 nucleotides are TGTGCCAGCAGTACGGTCCCTGACTATGGCTACACCTTC.

The CDR3 region has the DNA TGTGCCAGCAGCTTGGGTCCAGGGAGCTCCTACGAGCAGTACTTC. Its translation: CASSLGPGSSYEQYF. The rearrangement links TRBV7-3 to TRBJ2-7; D tentatively fits TRBD1 or TRBD2 (5 bases each). CDR1 SGHTA and CDR2 FQGTGA come from the germline V gene. V lost 3 bases and J 0 bases, leaving 12 bases between the germline ends. This CDR3 has 15 residues.

V and J are TRBV6-5 and TRBJ2-7, with 9 nucleotides matching TRBD2. Germline V lookup: CDR1 MNHEY, CDR2 SVGAGI. Trimming removed 6 bases from V and 6 bases from J; junction bases left unmatched: 12. The CDR3 runs to 15 residues. The CDR3 spells CASSPRRVAGAEQYF. Here the CDR3 DNA reads TGTGCCAGCAGCCCACGCAGGGTAGCGGGAGCCGAGCAGTACTTC.

This CDR3 reads CASRSGQGETEAFF. For the CDR3, the DNA is TGCGCCAGCAGAAGCGGACAGGGCGAGACTGAAGCTTTCTTT. The rearrangement links TRBV5-1 to TRBJ1-1; 8 nucleotides match TRBD1. CDR1 is SGHRS, CDR2 YFSETQ, per germline. This CDR3 comprises 14 residues. With 5 bases clipped from V and 5 bases from J, the junction kept 8 bases outside the gene matches.

The chain is built from TRBV9 and TRBJ2-3; D unclear. CDR1 is SGDLS and CDR2 is YYNGEE in the germline V gene. Deletions cut 3 bases from V and 0 bases from J, with 2 bases between. There are 12 residues in the CDR3. The DNA of the CDR3 is TGTGCCAGCAGCGATAGCACAGATACGCAGTATTTT. It yields the protein CASSDSTDTQYF.

The chain is built from TRBV6-5 and TRBJ1-2; D uncertain. The germline gives CDR1 MNHEY, CDR2 SVGAGI. V gave up 6 bases and J gave up 0 bases, with 11 bases separating them. This CDR3 comprises 14 residues. The CDR3 loop reads CASSEGLANYGYTF. For the CDR3, the DNA is TGTGCCAGCAGCGAGGGATTAGCTAACTATGGCTACACCTTC.

V usage is TRBV7-3 and J usage is TRBJ2-2, with 9 bases aligning to TRBD2. Per germline, CDR1 SGHTA and CDR2 FQGTGA. V lost 6 bases and J lost 7; bases outside the gene matches: 12. The CDR3 has 16 residues. CDR3 protein: CASSNSLAGSGGELFF. Here the CDR3 DNA reads TGTGCCAGCAGTAATTCCCTAGCGGGATCGGGCGGGGAGCTGTTTTTT. Supplemented by reference TRBV7-3 and TRBJ2-2, the full variable domain reads GAGVSQTPSNKVTEKGKYVELRCDPISGHTALYWYRQSLGQGPEFLIYFQGTGAADDSGLPNDRFFAVRPEGSVSTLKIQRTERGDSAVYLCASSNSLAGSGGELFFGEGSRLTVL.

The J gene is TRBJ2-2, the V gene TRBV9; D possibly corresponds to TRBD2 (6 bases). Trimming took off 0 bases at V and 6 bases at J, with 9 bases between the two ends. The CDR3 has 14 residues. Looked up from germline, CDR1 is SGDLS and CDR2 is YYNGEE. CDR3 amino acids: CASSVATSPGELFF. CDR3 DNA sequence: TGTGCCAGCAGCGTAGCTACTAGCCCCGGGGAGCTGTTTTTT.

V gene TRBV5-1 combines with J gene TRBJ2-7; D is unresolved. The V end lost 2 bases, the J end lost 1 base, and 7 bases lay between the germline ends. There are 13 residues in the CDR3. Looked up from germline, CDR1 is SGHRS and CDR2 is YFSETQ. In nucleotides, the CDR3 is TGCGCCAGCAGCTTCTTGGGGTCCTACGAGCAGTACTTC. Translating gives CASSFLGSYEQYF.

The chain has TRBV2 and TRBJ2-2; D is unresolved. Trimming stripped 0 bases from V and 7 bases from J, with 9 bases between. Germline CDR1 and CDR2: SNHLY and FYNNEI. This CDR3 spans 14 amino acids. This chain's CDR3 is CASSEAASNGELFF. The CDR3 coding sequence is TGTGCCAGCAGTGAAGCGGCGAGCAACGGGGAGCTGTTTTTT.

This chain uses TRBV6-1 with TRBJ2-2, with 9 nucleotides matching TRBD1. The germline gives CDR1 MNHNS, CDR2 SASEGT. The J segment lost 6 bases and the V segment lost 0 bases, leaving 11 bases of the junction unmatched. The CDR3 is 18 amino acids. The CDR3 here is CASSEAQGGQGFPGELFF. DNA for the CDR3: TGTGCCAGCAGTGAAGCACAAGGGGGACAGGGATTCCCCGGGGAGCTGTTTTTT.

The chain uses TRBV11-1 and TRBJ2-5, with D maybe TRBD2 (7 bases). V was shortened by 1 base and J by 5 bases, with 14 bases between the two germline ends. The CDR3 consists of 15 residues. CDR1 SGHAT and CDR2 FQDESV come from the germline V gene (reference sequence). This CDR3 reads CASSLVAGASETQYF. The CDR3 nucleotides read TGTGCCAGCAGCTTAGTGGCGGGGGCCTCGGAGACCCAGTACTTC.

The CDR3 reads CASSSRSIIPSPLHF. The CDR3 DNA sequence: TGTGCCAGCAGCTCACGGAGCATCATACCTTCACCCCTCCACTTT. V usage is TRBV5-6 and J usage is TRBJ1-6; D uncertain. Germline V lookup: CDR1 SGHDT, CDR2 YYEEEE. The CDR3 sequence is 15 residues long. The V gene lost 3 bases and the J gene lost 9 bases, with 16 bases spanning the gap.

CDR3 amino acids: CASSQKTEAFF. The CDR3 DNA is TGTGCCAGCAGCCAAAAGACTGAAGCTTTCTTT. The chain is built from TRBV14 and TRBJ1-1; unclear D gene. The CDR3 contains 11 residues. Deletions cut 2 bases from V and 5 bases from J, with 3 bases between. CDR1 is SGHDN and CDR2 is FVKESK in the germline V gene.

The count of this clone is one. The chain has TRBV5-6 and TRBJ2-2; either TRBD1 or TRBD2 may supply D (6 bases each). V was cut by 0 bases and J by 3 bases, with 12 bases left in between. The CDR3 has 16 residues. From germline, CDR1 is SGHDT and CDR2 YYEEEE. In DNA form, the CDR3 reads TGTGCCAGCAGCTTGGTGTGGGGGGCAGACACCGGGGAGCTGTTTTTT. Translating gives CASSLVWGADTGELFF. The full variable domain, in which reference TRBV5-6 and TRBJ2-2 provide the parts outside the CDR3, is DAGVTQSPTHLIKTRGQQVTLRCSPKSGHDTVSWYQQALGQGPQFIFQYYEEEERQRGNFPDRFSGHQFPNYSSELNVNALLLGDSALYLCASSLVWGADTGELFFGEGSRLTVL.

This clone was recorded only once. The V gene is TRBV6-5, the J gene TRBJ2-2; D not certain. The CDR3 sequence is 13 residues long. V lost 3 bases and J 4 bases, leaving 6 bases between the germline ends. Germline CDR1 is MNHEY and CDR2 is SVGAGI. The CDR3 region has the DNA TGTGCCAGCAGTTATCAATTCACCGGGGAGCTGTTTTTT. It encodes CASSYQFTGELFF.

This clone showed up just once. V usage is TRBV15 and J usage is TRBJ2-7; no definite D call. CDR1 is LNHNV, CDR2 YYDKDF, per germline (reference sequence). CDR3 size: 15 residues. V was shortened by 0 bases and J by 0 bases, with 9 bases between the two germline ends. CDR3 loop: CATSRDPGSSYEQYF. Here the CDR3 DNA reads TGTGCCACCAGCAGAGATCCCGGTAGCTCCTACGAGCAGTACTTC.

This sequence joins TRBV29-1 and TRBJ1-2; the D gene is possibly TRBD1 (5 bases). Deletions cut 5 bases from V and 0 bases from J, with 19 bases between. In germline, CDR1 is SQVTM, CDR2 ANQGSEA. This CDR3 region has 16 residues. The DNA of the CDR3 is TGCAGCGTTTTGGGAGGGACCGCTTCATCTAACTATGGCTACACCTTC. Amino acids: CSVLGGTASSNYGYTF. The variable domain in full, with the rest retrieved from reference TRBV29-1 and TRBJ1-2, is SAVISQKPSRDICQRGTSLTIQCQVDSQVTMMFWYRQQPGQSLTLIATANQGSEATYESGFVIDKFPISRPNLTFSTLTVSNMSPEDSSIYLCSVLGGTASSNYGYTFGSGTRLTVV.

This clone was detected only a few times. V and J are TRBV19 and TRBJ1-4; tentative D call: TRBD1 (5 bases). With 4 bases removed from V and 13 bases from J, the gap between germline ends came to 10 bases. The CDR3 extends over 11 amino acids. CDR1 and CDR2 (germline): LNHDA, SQIVND (reference sequence). In DNA form, the CDR3 reads TGTGCCAGTAGTACACGACAGAGACTGTTTTTT. It specifies CASSTRQRLFF. The full variable domain, with the rest looked up from reference TRBV19 and TRBJ1-4, is DGGITQSPKYLFRKEGQNVTLSCEQNLNHDAMYWYRQDPGQGLRLIYYSQIVNDFQKGDIAEGYSVSREKKESFPLTVTSAQKNPTAFYLCASSTRQRLFFGSGTQLSVL.

The chain recombines TRBV18 with TRBJ2-7; 8 positions agree with TRBD1. The junction had 3 bases not matched to a gene; V was cut back by 5 bases and J by 3 bases. CDR1 is KGHSH and CDR2 is LQKENI in the germline V gene. The CDR3 has 13 amino acids. The CDR3 region is CASSSGQGYEQYF. The CDR3 DNA follows: TGTGCCAGCTCATCCGGACAGGGCTACGAGCAGTACTTC.

This rearrangement joins TRBV28 to TRBJ1-3; unclear D gene. Trimming shortened V by 6 bases and J by 7 bases, and 19 bases separated the two germline ends. Per germline, CDR1 MDHEN and CDR2 SYDVKM. This CDR3 spans 15 amino acids. The CDR3, as DNA: TGTGCCAGCAGCTCCCCCGGAAGCCGCCCTAACACCATATATTTT. It codes for CASSSPGSRPNTIYF.

The V and J genes are TRBV6-5 and TRBJ2-5, with 7 bases lining up with TRBD1. Germline V lookup: CDR1 MNHEY, CDR2 SVGAGI. This CDR3 has 14 residues. The J segment lost 5 bases and the V segment lost 6 bases, leaving 9 bases of the junction unmatched. This CDR3 is CASRPEGGGETQYF. CDR3 sequence (DNA): TGTGCCAGCAGGCCTGAAGGGGGCGGCGAGACCCAGTACTTC.